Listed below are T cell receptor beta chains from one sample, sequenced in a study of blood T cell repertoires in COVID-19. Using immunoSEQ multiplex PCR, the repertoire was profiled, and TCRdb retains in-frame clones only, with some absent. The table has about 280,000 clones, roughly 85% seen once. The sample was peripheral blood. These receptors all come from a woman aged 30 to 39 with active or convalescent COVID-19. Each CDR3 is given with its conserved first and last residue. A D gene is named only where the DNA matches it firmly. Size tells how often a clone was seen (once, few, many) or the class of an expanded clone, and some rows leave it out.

CDR3: CSHAIGGGIQETQYF
D: TRBD2
J: TRBJ2-5
V: TRBV29-1
size: -

CDR3: CASSQQGNQPQHF
D: TRBD1
J: TRBJ1-5
V: TRBV5-5
size: -

CDR3: CASSALIGTNGNQPQHF
D: -
J: TRBJ1-5
V: TRBV6-1
size: -

CDR3: CASSISRGRNQPQHF
D: -
J: TRBJ1-5
V: TRBV19
size: few

CDR3: CASSSPGQGKETQYF
D: TRBD1
J: TRBJ2-5
V: TRBV27
size: -

CDR3: CASSLHTGELFF
D: -
J: TRBJ2-2
V: TRBV5-1
size: once

CDR3: CASSLRDRESYEQYF
D: TRBD1
J: TRBJ2-7
V: TRBV19
size: -

CDR3: CASSFLDTPNYGYTF
D: -
J: TRBJ1-2
V: TRBV28
size: -

CDR3: CASSSRATTDTQYF
D: -
J: TRBJ2-3
V: TRBV7-2
size: -

CDR3: CASSETRDFSYEQYF
D: -
J: TRBJ2-7
V: TRBV7-8
size: few

CDR3: CAWSHDRGRISPLHF
D: TRBD1
J: TRBJ1-6
V: TRBV30
size: -

CDR3: CASSYGSGTGNYGYTF
D: TRBD1
J: TRBJ1-2
V: TRBV6-6
size: -

CDR3: CASSMGRKNTEAFF
D: -
J: TRBJ1-1
V: TRBV19
size: -

CDR3: CASSPRDRGFYGYTF
D: TRBD1
J: TRBJ1-2
V: TRBV27
size: -

CDR3: CATRLAGNTDTQYF
D: TRBD2
J: TRBJ2-3
V: TRBV5-1
size: -

CDR3: CASLRAWGDYGYTF
D: -
J: TRBJ1-2
V: TRBV19
size: -

CDR3: CASSLEPGGNQPQHF
D: -
J: TRBJ1-5
V: TRBV7-2
size: few

CDR3: CAWSAPTGRPHTGELFF
D: -
J: TRBJ2-2
V: TRBV30
size: -

CDR3: CASSSQFPDTQYF
D: -
J: TRBJ2-3
V: TRBV7-2
size: -

CDR3: CASSLRRGSATDTQYF
D: TRBD2
J: TRBJ2-3
V: TRBV7-6
size: -

CDR3: CASSSRGLAGTRGELFF
D: TRBD2
J: TRBJ2-2
V: TRBV19
size: -

CDR3: CASTQYRGAKVNGGYTF
D: TRBD1
J: TRBJ1-2
V: TRBV19
size: -

CDR3: CASSVGTLSSSYNEQFF
D: -
J: TRBJ2-1
V: TRBV14
size: -

CDR3: CAWSVRSGDNEQFF
D: TRBD2
J: TRBJ2-1
V: TRBV30
size: -

CDR3: CASSSRFEQYF
D: -
J: TRBJ2-7
V: TRBV28
size: once

CDR3: CATRRQGSDTQYF
D: TRBD1
J: TRBJ2-3
V: TRBV15
size: -

CDR3: CASSPGTGDYEQYF
D: TRBD1
J: TRBJ2-7
V: TRBV5-1
size: -

CDR3: CASSLGTSYTDTQYF
D: TRBD2
J: TRBJ2-3
V: TRBV11-2
size: -

CDR3: CASSGRPGSNSPLHF
D: -
J: TRBJ1-6
V: TRBV9
size: -

CDR3: CASSLERATDTQYF
D: -
J: TRBJ2-3
V: TRBV7-9
size: once

CDR3: CASSAQRGELFF
D: -
J: TRBJ2-2
V: TRBV9
size: once

CDR3: CASSHRQGYEQYF
D: TRBD1
J: TRBJ2-7
V: TRBV4-3
size: -

CDR3: CASSLRTSGLLYNEQFF
D: TRBD2
J: TRBJ2-1
V: TRBV28
size: -

CDR3: CASSRHGTEAFF
D: -
J: TRBJ1-1
V: TRBV11-2
size: -

CDR3: CASSPGGGGKNEQFF
D: TRBD2
J: TRBJ2-1
V: TRBV5-4
size: -

CDR3: CASSSWGQGARETQYF
D: TRBD1
J: TRBJ2-5
V: TRBV5-1
size: -

CDR3: CASSYRGTGSTEAFF
D: TRBD1
J: TRBJ1-1
V: TRBV6-5
size: -

CDR3: CASSSPGLSMNTEAFF
D: -
J: TRBJ1-1
V: TRBV19
size: -

CDR3: CAISPSGTAEAFF
D: TRBD1
J: TRBJ1-1
V: TRBV10-3
size: -

CDR3: CASSLGGVGTEAFF
D: -
J: TRBJ1-1
V: TRBV28
size: -

CDR3: CASSTDRRNYGYTF
D: TRBD1
J: TRBJ1-2
V: TRBV19
size: -

CDR3: CASSGSRDRGDTEAFF
D: TRBD1
J: TRBJ1-1
V: TRBV9
size: -

CDR3: CAISQGQPRNTEAFF
D: -
J: TRBJ1-1
V: TRBV10-3
size: -

CDR3: CASSFEGTNTEAFF
D: -
J: TRBJ1-1
V: TRBV11-1
size: -

CDR3: CALDPRQGDEQFF
D: TRBD1
J: TRBJ2-1
V: TRBV30
size: -

CDR3: CAKGGQGCGYTF
D: TRBD1
J: TRBJ1-2
V: TRBV25-1
size: -

CDR3: CSARVKTQYF
D: -
J: TRBJ2-5
V: TRBV20-1
size: -

CDR3: CASSLRDASASYNEQFF
D: -
J: TRBJ2-1
V: TRBV11-2
size: -

CDR3: CASSRGTGGDQPQHF
D: TRBD1
J: TRBJ1-5
V: TRBV7-8
size: -

CDR3: CASSYQNVQGEAFF
D: -
J: TRBJ1-1
V: TRBV6-5
size: -

CDR3: CASSLRGGVNNEQFF
D: -
J: TRBJ2-1
V: TRBV11-3
size: -

CDR3: CASSSGGVGELFF
D: TRBD2
J: TRBJ2-2
V: TRBV27
size: -

CDR3: CASSYSTGTPSGSGNTIYF
D: -
J: TRBJ1-3
V: TRBV6-2/TRBV6-3
size: -